The sequence of this T cell receptor (beta chain) was determined in a study of shared clonotypes between healthy human individuals. Regarding the study as a whole: Some clonotypes were shared by all four sorted-subset donors, while others were not shared. The non-shared ones had lower generation probabilities than the shared ones.

A word on this clone: Antigen: not known.

Data came from immunoSEQ multiplex PCR; TCRdb stores just in-frame clones and leaves some out. The table has 2 million to 2.5 million clones, 93% seen once. Trimming cost V 1 base and J 5 bases; bases outside gene matches: 0. CDR3 length: 14 residues. From germline, CDR1 is SNHLY and CDR2 FYNNEI. Sequencing input: naive CD4+ T cells from PBMCs. Subset described: CD45RA+ positively selected. The V gene is TRBV2, the J gene TRBJ2-7; the match to TRBD2 covers 12 bases. This clonotype was obtained from a man between 18 and 29 years old in good health. Some clones in this sample may be carry-over from other donors' samples. The CDR3 DNA follows: TGTGCCAGCAGTGAAGGACTAGCGGGAGACGAGCAGTACTTC. It codes for CASSEGLAGDEQYF.